Listed below are T cell receptor beta chains from one sample, sequenced in a study of T cells in tumors after PD-1 blockade. Sequencing used immunoSEQ multiplex PCR; TCRdb keeps in-frame clones, though not all of them. Seen here are around 50,000 clones, about four fifths observed once, and the top ten hold roughly a sixth. This sample comprised PBMCs, obtained before anti-PD-1 treatment. The receptors were gathered from a human donor with basal cell carcinoma. CDR3s include the opening cysteine and the closing phenylalanine or tryptophan. Fields, in order: V gene, J gene, CDR3 protein.

v_gene: TRBV3-1/TRBV3-2; j_gene: TRBJ1-3; CDR3aa: CASSHGRATGNTIYF
v_gene: TRBV28; j_gene: TRBJ2-2; CDR3aa: CASSFTLEYTGELFF
v_gene: TRBV28; j_gene: TRBJ2-7; CDR3aa: CASSPPQGVYEQYF
v_gene: TRBV5-6; j_gene: TRBJ1-4; CDR3aa: CASSGLRERATNEKLFF
v_gene: TRBV27; j_gene: TRBJ2-6; CDR3aa: CASSFLSSGANVLTF
v_gene: TRBV19; j_gene: TRBJ2-3; CDR3aa: CASRSGTVIDTQYF
v_gene: TRBV5-4; j_gene: TRBJ2-7; CDR3aa: CASSPPRTGGAYEQYF
v_gene: TRBV10-1; j_gene: TRBJ2-3; CDR3aa: CASSESTARTDTQYF
v_gene: TRBV6-5; j_gene: TRBJ1-1; CDR3aa: CASSYRTNTEAFF
v_gene: TRBV2; j_gene: TRBJ1-1; CDR3aa: CASGAQGPNTEAFF
v_gene: TRBV2; j_gene: TRBJ2-3; CDR3aa: CAGSPPFTDTQYF
v_gene: TRBV15; j_gene: TRBJ1-4; CDR3aa: CATSRVTGATNEKLFF
v_gene: TRBV18; j_gene: TRBJ2-1; CDR3aa: CASSPTRGLAGMMGVDEQFF
v_gene: TRBV28; j_gene: TRBJ1-1; CDR3aa: CASSFPPNTEAFF
v_gene: TRBV29-1; j_gene: TRBJ2-1; CDR3aa: CSVEASGKVDEQFF
v_gene: TRBV7-8; j_gene: TRBJ2-2; CDR3aa: CASSPDQDRASGELFF
v_gene: TRBV3-1/TRBV3-2; j_gene: TRBJ2-1; CDR3aa: CASSPLSANEQFF
v_gene: TRBV28; j_gene: TRBJ2-1; CDR3aa: CASSLRGGGYNEQFF